The sequence of this T cell receptor beta chain was determined in a study of blood T cell repertoires in COVID-19. Study-wide context: The United States, Italy and Spain supplied acute and convalescent COVID-19 samples.

This CDR3 is built from 16 residues. V was shortened by 3 bases and J by 3 bases, with 18 bases between the two germline ends. Per the original data handling: Cell counts per sample came from amplifying reference gene primers. Sequenced by immunoSEQ multiplex PCR; TCRdb stores in-frame clones only, minus some. That table furnishes V, J and clone size, whereas the DNA furnished D and trimming. This sample has about 78,000 clones, with approximately 90% found just once. Sequencing was done on a sample of peripheral blood. The chain carries TRBV23-1 and TRBJ2-7; D is unresolved. TRBV23-1 is an ORF; its function is uncertain. The TCR comes from a woman aged 80 or over with acute or convalescent COVID-19. The CDR3 sequence: CASSHVVYQSDYEQYF. CDR3 bases: TGCGCCAGCAGTCACGTCGTCTACCAGAGCGACTACGAGCAGTACTTC.